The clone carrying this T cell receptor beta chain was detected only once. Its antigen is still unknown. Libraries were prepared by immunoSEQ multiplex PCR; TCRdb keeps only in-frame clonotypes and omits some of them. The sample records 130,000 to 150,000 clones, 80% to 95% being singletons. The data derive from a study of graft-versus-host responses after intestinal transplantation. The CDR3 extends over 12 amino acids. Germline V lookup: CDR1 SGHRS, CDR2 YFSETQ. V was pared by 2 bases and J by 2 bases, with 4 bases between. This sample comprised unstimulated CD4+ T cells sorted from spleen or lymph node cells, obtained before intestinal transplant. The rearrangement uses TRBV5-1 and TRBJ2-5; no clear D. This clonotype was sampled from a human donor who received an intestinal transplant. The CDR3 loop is CASSFQQETQYF. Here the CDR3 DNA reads TGCGCCAGCAGCTTTCAACAAGAGACCCAGTACTTC.